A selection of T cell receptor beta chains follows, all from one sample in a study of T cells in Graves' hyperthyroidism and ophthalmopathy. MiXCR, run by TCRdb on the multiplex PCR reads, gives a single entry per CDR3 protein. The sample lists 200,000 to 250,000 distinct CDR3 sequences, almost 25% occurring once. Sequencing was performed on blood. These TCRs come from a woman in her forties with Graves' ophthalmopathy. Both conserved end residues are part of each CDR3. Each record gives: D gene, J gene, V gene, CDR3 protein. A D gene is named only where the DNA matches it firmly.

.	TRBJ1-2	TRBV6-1	CASSASGRSGYGYTF
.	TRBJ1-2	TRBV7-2	CASSLVVWVDGYTF
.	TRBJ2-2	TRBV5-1	CASGRGNTGELFF
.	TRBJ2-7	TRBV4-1	CASSQESTQSSYEQYF
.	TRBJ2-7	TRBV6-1	CASSDVSLGEQYF
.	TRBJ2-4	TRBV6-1	CASTKGVGAKNIQYF
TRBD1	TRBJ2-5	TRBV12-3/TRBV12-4	CASSLRDRQETQYF
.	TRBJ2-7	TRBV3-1	CASSQDRGEQYF
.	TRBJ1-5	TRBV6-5	CASSYLDSNQPQHF
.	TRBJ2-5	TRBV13	CASSLSAGPRQETQYF
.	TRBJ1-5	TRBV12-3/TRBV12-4	CASTTGPRQPQHF
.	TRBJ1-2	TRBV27	CASSLGIRDPDYGYTF
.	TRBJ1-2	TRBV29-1	CSVDPGPNNYGYTF
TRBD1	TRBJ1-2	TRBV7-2	CASSPGQGAWGYTF
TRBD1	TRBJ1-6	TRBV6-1	CASSSEGASNSPLHF
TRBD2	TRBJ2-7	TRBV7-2	CASSLDWRETNEQYF
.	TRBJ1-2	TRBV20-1	CSASRQTNYGYTF
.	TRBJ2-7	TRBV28	CASTPGGAYEQYF
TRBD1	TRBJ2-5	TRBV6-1	CASASGQGKETQYF
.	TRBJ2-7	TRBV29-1	CSVETNGGGSYEQYF
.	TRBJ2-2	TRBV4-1	CASSQDELGELFF
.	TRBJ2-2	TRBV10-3	CAISETGKNGELFF
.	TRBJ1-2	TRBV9	CASSVGGRAPYGYTF
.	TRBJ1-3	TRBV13	CASSLTEVSGNTIYF
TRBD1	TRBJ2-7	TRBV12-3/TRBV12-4	CASSFRTGDSEQYF
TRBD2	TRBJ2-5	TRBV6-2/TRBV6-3	CASSTISSGKKETQYF
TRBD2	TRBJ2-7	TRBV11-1	CASSGPSGSGTPYEQYF
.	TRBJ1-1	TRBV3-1	CAISHDRNTEAFF
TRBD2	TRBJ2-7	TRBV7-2	CASRAAGGYEQYF
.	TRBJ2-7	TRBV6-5	CASRPTDFYEQYF
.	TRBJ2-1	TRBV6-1	CASRTGTLRNEQFF
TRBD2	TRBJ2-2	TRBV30	CAWKGAKSGSVYGTGELFF
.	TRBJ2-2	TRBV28	CASSPNGRNTGELFF
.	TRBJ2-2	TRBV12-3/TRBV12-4	CASSPPDRDANTGELFF
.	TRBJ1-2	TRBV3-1	CASSQVPDALPNYGYTF
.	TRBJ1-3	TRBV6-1	CASSEAVPSSGNTIYF
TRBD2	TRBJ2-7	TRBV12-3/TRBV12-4	CASSVTSAFSYEQYF
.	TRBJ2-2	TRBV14	CASSQVQANTGELFF
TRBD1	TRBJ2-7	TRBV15	CATSREARGSYEQYF
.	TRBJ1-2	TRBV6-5	CASSSNLRGYPGYTF
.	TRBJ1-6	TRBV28	CASSTGTRGSYNSPLHF
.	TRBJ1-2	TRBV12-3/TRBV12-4	CASSFITGVGYNF
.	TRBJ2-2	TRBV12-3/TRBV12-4	CASTYTGELFF
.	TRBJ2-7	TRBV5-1	CASSWTDAYEQYF
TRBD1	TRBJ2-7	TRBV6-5	CASRGGTGAYEQYF
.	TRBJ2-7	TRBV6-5	CASSLSTEGGYEQYF
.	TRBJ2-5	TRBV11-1	CASSLFGGTPSQETQYF
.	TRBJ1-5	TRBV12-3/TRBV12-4	CASGGETGLQPQHF
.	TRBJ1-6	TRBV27	CASSGTSNSPLHF
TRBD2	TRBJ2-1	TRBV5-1	CASSRGLAGNEQFF
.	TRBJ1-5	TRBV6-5	CASSPQGTGNQPQHF
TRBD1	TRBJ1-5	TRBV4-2	CASSQGGQGRNSNQPQHF
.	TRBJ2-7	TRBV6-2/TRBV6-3	CASSPFLAYEQYF
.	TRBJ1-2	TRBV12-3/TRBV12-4	CASTPGPSYGYTF
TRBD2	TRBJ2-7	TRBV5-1	CASSSGLAGAQNDEQYF